This T cell receptor (beta chain) was sequenced during a study of blood T cell repertoires in COVID-19. Overall study context: The cDNA or gDNA used as material had been derived from T cells, B-cell-depleted T cells, or PBMCs.

The participants were between roughly 18 and 100 years old and came from some 25 US areas. The CDR3 spans 12 residues. Trimming took off 6 bases at V and 3 bases at J, with 8 bases between the two ends. TCRdb's copy holds only in-frame clones and misses some; the assay was immunoSEQ multiplex PCR. The top ten clones hold 3.5% to 4.5% of a sample with a few hundred thousand clones, roughly 85% of them seen once. The chain employs TRBV12-3 or TRBV12-4 and TRBJ1-1, with a possible D match to TRBD1 (5 bases). Sequencing was carried out using PBMCs or T cells enriched from blood (not recorded which). The clonotype originates from a woman in her twenties or thirties who had recovered from COVID-19. The chain's CDR3 is CASSPGYTEAFF. CDR3 nucleotide sequence: TGTGCCAGCAGCCCAGGGTACACTGAAGCTTTCTTT.